This entry concerns a single T cell receptor (beta chain). What it binds is not known. The data are from a study of cytomegalovirus exposure and HLA in healthy donors. Study in general: The platform used for the roughly 120 validation repertoires matched that of the approximately 710 first-cohort repertoires, a later analysis reported. General study results and limits: Rare TCR sequences dominated, though some public TCRs recurred in many donors.

Deletions cut 1 base from V and 1 base from J, with 11 bases between. Germline V CDR1 and CDR2: LGHNA, YNFKEQ. The CDR3 consists of 16 residues. Here immunoSEQ multiplex PCR was the method, and the copy in TCRdb shows in-frame clones only, minus some. Of around 93,000 clones detected, 85% appear once; the ten largest clones hold 20%. The source is a man younger than 30 in good health and CMV-seropositive. This rearrangement joins TRBV4-2 to TRBJ2-1, with D possibly being TRBD1 (6 bases). Sequenced material: PBMCs. Here the CDR3 reads CASSQAPGESYNEQFF. Here the CDR3 DNA reads TGTGCCAGCAGCCAAGCGCCAGGGGAGTCCTACAATGAGCAGTTCTTC.